Listed here are 21 T cell receptor beta chains from one sample, sequenced in a study of CD8 T cells in ankylosing spondylitis. TCRdb independently ran MiXCR on the 5' RACE reads; one entry per CDR3 protein. The data hold 220,000 or so distinct CDR3 sequences, with roughly 10% observed a single time. The material sequenced was blood, either unsorted or a sorted T cell fraction (not recorded which). Receptors originate from a male donor with ankylosing spondylitis or in good health (not recorded which).

The table lists this clonotype with many counts. CDR3 DNA sequence: TGCGCCAGCAGCTTAAATCTAGCGGGGGTAAATGAGCAGTTCTTC. As protein: CASSLNLAGVNEQFF. The chain recombines TRBV5-1 with TRBJ2-1; TRBD2 matches at 10 bases. The CDR3 loop spans 15 amino acids. Germline CDR1 SGHRS, CDR2 YFSETQ. J was trimmed by 7 bases and V by 2 bases; bases with no gene match: 6.

This clonotype has a count of ten or more. V and J are TRBV12-3 or TRBV12-4 and TRBJ1-5; 7 bases map to TRBD1. Trimming took 2 bases from V and 3 from J; bases not matched to a gene: 4. There are 15 residues in the CDR3. This CDR3 is CASSLIRGANQPQHF. DNA for the CDR3: TGTGCCAGCAGTTTAATCAGGGGGGCCAATCAGCCCCAGCATTTT.

This clonotype was found many times. The rearrangement joins TRBV7-9 to TRBJ2-5; weak D call: TRBD1 (6 bases). There are 15 residues in the CDR3. Germline values: CDR1 SEHNR, CDR2 FQNEAQ (reference sequence). Trimming cost V 1 base and J 1 base, with 10 bases left between them. DNA of the CDR3: TGTGCCAGCAGCTTAGGGACAGCGATCCAAGAGACCCAGTACTTC. As protein: CASSLGTAIQETQYF.

This clonotype was recorded many times. The rearrangement uses TRBV9 and TRBJ1-5; D remains unclear. The CDR3 extends over 13 amino acids. V was shortened by 2 bases and J by 6 bases, with 9 bases between the two germline ends. In germline, CDR1 is SGDLS, CDR2 YYNGEE. CDR3 nucleotides: TGTGCCAGCAGCGTTCGGGCGGGTCAGCCCCAGCATTTT. Protein product: CASSVRAGQPQHF. Looking up the rest from reference TRBV9 and TRBJ1-5 gives the full variable domain: DSGVTQTPKHLITATGQRVTLRCSPRSGDLSVYWYQQSLDQGLQFLIQYYNGEERAKGNILERFSAQQFPDLHSELNLSSLELGDSALYFCASSVRAGQPQHFGDGTRLSIL.

This clonotype was found many times. The chain carries TRBV15 and TRBJ2-3, with D possibly matching TRBD1 (6 bases). This CDR3 has 17 residues. Between the trimmed V and J ends, which lost 0 bases and 3 bases, there was a span of 16 bases. Germline V gene data show CDR1 as LNHNV and CDR2 as YYDKDF (reference sequence). In nucleotides, the CDR3 is TGTGCCACCAGCAGAGAAGGAGCAGGGGCTATTACAGATACGCAGTATTTT. This translates into CATSREGAGAITDTQYF.

This clonotype was seen ten or more times. The V and J genes are TRBV20-1 and TRBJ1-2; possible D gene TRBD1, 6 bases. The CDR3 has 13 amino acids. Germline CDR1 and CDR2: DFQATT and SNEGSKA (reference sequence). The ends were cut back, 3 bases at V and 4 bases at J, with 12 bases in the middle. The CDR3 sequence is CSASTGSGYGYTF. CDR3 nucleotides: TGCAGTGCTAGCACAGGGTCTGGCTATGGCTACACCTTC.

For the CDR3, the DNA is TGTGCCAGCAGCTTAGACGACGGGCGCGGCACCGGGGAGCTGTTTTTT. It specifies CASSLDDGRGTGELFF. The chain recombines TRBV7-3 with TRBJ2-2; D is unresolved. The ends were cut back, 2 bases at V and 4 bases at J, with 14 bases in the middle. The length of the CDR3 is 16 residues. Germline V gene lookup returns CDR1 SGHTA and CDR2 FQGTGA.

The chain is built from TRBV5-1 and TRBJ2-1; 10 bases are shared with TRBD1. From germline, CDR1 is SGHRS and CDR2 YFSETQ. The CDR3 has 17 amino acids. V trimming: 2 bases; J trimming: 3 bases; junction bases outside the gene matches: 8. The CDR3 protein is CASSLETGGNHYNEQFF. The CDR3, as DNA: TGCGCCAGCAGCTTAGAGACAGGGGGCAACCACTACAATGAGCAGTTCTTC. The variable domain in full, completed from reference TRBV5-1 and TRBJ2-1, reads KAGVTQTPRYLIKTRGQQVTLSCSPISGHRSVSWYQQTPGQGLQFLFEYFSETQRNKGNFPGRFSGRQFSNSRSEMNVSTLELGDSALYLCASSLETGGNHYNEQFFGPGTRLTVL.

There are many counts of this clonotype. The rearrangement links TRBV20-1 to TRBJ2-2; D is possibly TRBD2 (6 bases). The CDR3 sequence is 15 residues long. Germline assignment: CDR1 DFQATT and CDR2 SNEGSKA (reference sequence). The germline V and J ends were trimmed by 4 bases and 0 bases, with 12 bases remaining between them. The CDR3 spells CSAKFGGANTGELFF. In DNA, the CDR3 is TGCAGTGCTAAATTTGGCGGGGCGAACACCGGGGAGCTGTTTTTT.

In its sample, this clonotype was seen many times. The V and J genes are TRBV12-3 or TRBV12-4 and TRBJ1-4; perhaps TRBD1 as D (6 bases). Trimming removed 4 bases from V and 8 bases from J, with 17 bases in between. The CDR3 covers 15 residues. CDR3 protein: CASSSTGLSGEKLFF. CDR3 in DNA: TGTGCCAGCAGTTCTACAGGGTTAAGTGGGGAAAAACTGTTTTTT.

Only a few counts were recorded for this clonotype. CDR3 sequence (DNA): TGTGCCAGCAGCTTAAGGTTGGGGAGAAACACTGAAGCTTTCTTT. Its protein product is CASSLRLGRNTEAFF. This chain links TRBV7-8 with TRBJ1-1, with no clear D. V was cut by 2 bases and J by 2 bases, with 12 bases left in between. Germline V gene lookup returns CDR1 SGHVS and CDR2 FQNEAQ. This CDR3 has 15 residues.

This clonotype appeared many times. J is TRBJ2-5 and V is TRBV13, with 11 bases lining up with TRBD1. Germline CDR1 PRHDT, CDR2 FYEKMQ (reference sequence). The CDR3 totals 15 residues. Trimming at V came to 5 bases and at J to 5 bases, leaving 7 bases not matched to a gene. The CDR3 nucleotides are TGTGCCAGCAGCCTGGGACAGGGGGAGTGGGAGACCCAGTACTTC. It encodes CASSLGQGEWETQYF. Full variable domain (outside the CDR3, taken from reference TRBV13 and TRBJ2-5): AAGVIQSPRHLIKEKRETATLKCYPIPRHDTVYWYQQGPGQDPQFLISFYEKMQSDKGSIPDRFSAQQFSDYHSELNMSSLELGDSALYFCASSLGQGEWETQYFGPGTRLLVL.

This clonotype was recorded many times. The chain combines TRBV7-9 with TRBJ2-7, with TRBD1 identical over 7 bases. Trimming at V came to 0 bases and at J to 4 bases, leaving 3 bases not matched to a gene. This CDR3 is 14 amino acids long. Germline V gene data show CDR1 as SEHNR and CDR2 as FQNEAQ (reference sequence). CDR3 residues: CASSLAGQTYEQYF. The CDR3 DNA follows: TGTGCCAGCAGCTTAGCGGGACAGACTTACGAGCAGTACTTC.

As concerns this clonotype: A much more abundant neighbour one base away suggests this may be a read error. The chain joins TRBV11-2 to TRBJ2-2; 8 bases are a match to TRBD2. From germline, CDR1 is SGHAT and CDR2 FQNNGV. The CDR3 loop spans 15 amino acids. The ends lost 5 bases at V and 6 bases at J; junction bases unmatched: 8. The CDR3 coding sequence is TGTGCCAGCAGCCCTAGAGCGGGGGCTTCCGGGGAGCTGTTTTTT. Translation: CASSPRAGASGELFF.

This chain uses TRBV20-1 with TRBJ2-1; no definite D call. This CDR3 contains 11 residues. The V end was cut by 1 base, the J end by 7 bases, with 5 bases between. CDR1 and CDR2 (germline): DFQATT, SNEGSKA (reference sequence). CDR3 sequence: CSARVVNEQFF. CDR3 bases: TGCAGTGCTAGAGTGGTGAATGAGCAGTTCTTC.

This clonotype was counted ten times or more. The J gene is TRBJ2-3, the V gene TRBV15; D uncertain. This CDR3 has 16 amino acids. The germline V gene has CDR1 LNHNV and CDR2 YYDKDF (reference sequence). Trimming stripped 0 bases from V and 2 bases from J, with 12 bases between. DNA for the CDR3: TGTGCCACCAGCAGAGAGGACGAAAAGTACACAGATACGCAGTATTTT. This sequence encodes CATSREDEKYTDTQYF. Drawing the rest from reference TRBV15 and TRBJ2-3, the complete variable domain is DAMVIQNPRYQVTQFGKPVTLSCSQTLNHNVMYWYQQKSSQAPKLLFHYYDKDFNNEADTPDNFQSRRPNTSFCFLDIRSPGLGDTAMYLCATSREDEKYTDTQYFGPGTRLTVL.

This clonotype came up many times. The gene calls are TRBV12-3 or TRBV12-4 and TRBJ1-5; D is unclear. This CDR3 has 14 amino acids. Trimming pared 3 bases from V and 3 bases from J, leaving 9 bases between. Here the CDR3 reads CASSFGIFNQPQHF. In nucleotides, the CDR3 is TGTGCCAGCAGTTTCGGCATTTTCAATCAGCCCCAGCATTTT.

This clonotype was recorded many times. The rearrangement uses TRBV12-3 or TRBV12-4 and TRBJ1-6; 7 bases agree with TRBD1. There are 15 residues in the CDR3. V dropped 8 bases and J dropped 2; count of bases not matched to a gene: 6. The CDR3 DNA reads TGTGCCAGCGGAATACAGGGGACCTATAATTCACCCCTCCACTTT. Translation: CASGIQGTYNSPLHF.

In this sample, this clonotype turned up many times. The gene calls are TRBV7-2 and TRBJ2-7; 10 positions agree with TRBD1. The CDR3 sequence is 16 residues long. The trim removed 5 bases at V and 3 bases at J, leaving 10 bases unmatched. In germline, CDR1 is SGHTA, CDR2 FQGNSA. The chain's CDR3 is CASSPEGTGALYEQYF. For the CDR3, the DNA is TGTGCCAGCAGCCCAGAAGGGACAGGGGCCCTCTACGAGCAGTACTTC.

The chain employs TRBV2 and TRBJ1-5; no firm D call. The V gene lost 2 bases and the J gene lost 0 bases, with 29 bases spanning the gap. CDR1 and CDR2 (germline): SNHLY, FYNNEI. The length of the CDR3 is 22 residues. The CDR3 loop reads CASSEMAIGQFNFIYSNQPQHF. The CDR3 nucleotides read TGTGCCAGCAGTGAAATGGCGATCGGGCAGTTTAATTTTATCTATAGCAATCAGCCCCAGCATTTT.

J is TRBJ1-2 and V is TRBV7-2, with D unclear. Germline-derived CDR1 and CDR2 are SGHTA and FQGNSA. This CDR3 comprises 15 residues. Trimming left V 5 bases short and J 7 bases short, with 20 bases between. The CDR3 sequence: CASSRDKGTRVGYTF. The CDR3 nucleotides read TGTGCCAGCAGCCGAGACAAGGGAACTCGGGTTGGCTACACCTTC.